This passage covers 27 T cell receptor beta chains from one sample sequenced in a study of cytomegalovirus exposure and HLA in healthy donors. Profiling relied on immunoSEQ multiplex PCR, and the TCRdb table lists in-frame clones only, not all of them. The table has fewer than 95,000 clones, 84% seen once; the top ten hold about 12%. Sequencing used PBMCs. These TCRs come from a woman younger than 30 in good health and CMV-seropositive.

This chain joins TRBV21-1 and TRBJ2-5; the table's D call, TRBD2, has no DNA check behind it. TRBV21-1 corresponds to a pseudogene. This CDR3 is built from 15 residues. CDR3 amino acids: CASSKIGLSQETQYF. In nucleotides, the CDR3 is TGTGCCAGCAGCAAGATAGGACTATCCCAAGAGACCCAGTACTTC.

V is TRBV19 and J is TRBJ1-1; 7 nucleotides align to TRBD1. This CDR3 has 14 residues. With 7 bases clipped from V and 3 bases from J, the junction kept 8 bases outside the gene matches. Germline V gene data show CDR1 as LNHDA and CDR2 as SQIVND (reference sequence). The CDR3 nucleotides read TGTGCCAGTACTAATAGACAGGGAGACACTGAAGCTTTCTTT. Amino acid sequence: CASTNRQGDTEAFF.

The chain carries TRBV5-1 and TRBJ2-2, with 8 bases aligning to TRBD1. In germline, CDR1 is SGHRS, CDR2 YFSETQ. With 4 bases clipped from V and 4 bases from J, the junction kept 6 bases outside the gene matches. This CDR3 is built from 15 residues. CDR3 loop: CASSPDREITGELFF. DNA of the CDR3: TGCGCCAGCAGCCCGGACAGGGAAATCACCGGGGAGCTGTTTTTT.

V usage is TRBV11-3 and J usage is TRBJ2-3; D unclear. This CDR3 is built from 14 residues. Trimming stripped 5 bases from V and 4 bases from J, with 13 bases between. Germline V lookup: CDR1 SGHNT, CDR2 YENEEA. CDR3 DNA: TGTGCCAGCAGCCTTAACTCCCCGCCAGATACGCAGTATTTT. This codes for CASSLNSPPDTQYF.

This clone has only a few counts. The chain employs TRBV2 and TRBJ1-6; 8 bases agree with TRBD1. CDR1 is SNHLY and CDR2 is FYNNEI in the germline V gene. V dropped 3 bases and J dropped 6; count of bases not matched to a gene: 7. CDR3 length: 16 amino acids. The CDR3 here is CASSDGTGSGNSPLHF. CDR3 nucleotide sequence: TGTGCCAGCAGTGATGGGACAGGTAGCGGTAATTCACCCCTCCACTTT.

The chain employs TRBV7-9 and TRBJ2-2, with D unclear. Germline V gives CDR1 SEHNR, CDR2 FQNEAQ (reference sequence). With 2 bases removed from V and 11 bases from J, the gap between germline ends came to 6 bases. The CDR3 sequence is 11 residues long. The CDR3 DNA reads TGTGCCAGCAGCTTATCCCCAGAGCTGTTTTTT. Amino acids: CASSLSPELFF.

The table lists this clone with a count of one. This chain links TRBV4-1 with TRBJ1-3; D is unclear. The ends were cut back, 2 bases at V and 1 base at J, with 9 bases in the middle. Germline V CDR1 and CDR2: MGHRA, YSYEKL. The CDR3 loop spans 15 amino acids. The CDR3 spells CASSQLQISGNTIYF. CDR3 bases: TGCGCCAGCAGCCAACTTCAGATATCTGGAAACACCATATATTTT.

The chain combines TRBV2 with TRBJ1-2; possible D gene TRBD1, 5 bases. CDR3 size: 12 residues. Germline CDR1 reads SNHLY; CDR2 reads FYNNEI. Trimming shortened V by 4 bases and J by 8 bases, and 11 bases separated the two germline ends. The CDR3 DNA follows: TGTGCCAGCAGTGGGACAAGTCGAGGCTACACCTTC. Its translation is CASSGTSRGYTF.

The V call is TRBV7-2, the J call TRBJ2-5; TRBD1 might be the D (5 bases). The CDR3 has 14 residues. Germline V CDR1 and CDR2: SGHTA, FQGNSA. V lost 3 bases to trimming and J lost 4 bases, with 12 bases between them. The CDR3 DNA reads TGTGCCAGCAGCTTCCCGGGCAGGGCAGAGACCCAGTACTTC. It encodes CASSFPGRAETQYF. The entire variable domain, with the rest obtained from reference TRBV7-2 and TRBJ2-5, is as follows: GAGVSQSPSNKVTEKGKDVELRCDPISGHTALYWYRQSLGQGLEFLIYFQGNSAPDKSGLPSDRFSAERTGGSVSTLTIQRTQQEDSAVYLCASSFPGRAETQYFGPGTRLLVL.

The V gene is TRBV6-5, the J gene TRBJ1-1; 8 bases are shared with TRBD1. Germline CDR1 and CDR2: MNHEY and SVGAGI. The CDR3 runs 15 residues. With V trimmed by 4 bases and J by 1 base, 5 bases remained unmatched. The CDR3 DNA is TGTGCCAGCAGTTTGACAGGGGAGTCGAACACTGAAGCTTTCTTT. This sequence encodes CASSLTGESNTEAFF.

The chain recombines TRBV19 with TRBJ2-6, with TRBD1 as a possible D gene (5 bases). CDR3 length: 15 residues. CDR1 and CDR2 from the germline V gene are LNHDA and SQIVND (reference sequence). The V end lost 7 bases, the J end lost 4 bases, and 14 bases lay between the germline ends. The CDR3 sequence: CASKGLPAGANVLTF. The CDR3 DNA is TGTGCCAGTAAGGGGCTACCGGCGGGGGCCAACGTCCTGACTTTC.

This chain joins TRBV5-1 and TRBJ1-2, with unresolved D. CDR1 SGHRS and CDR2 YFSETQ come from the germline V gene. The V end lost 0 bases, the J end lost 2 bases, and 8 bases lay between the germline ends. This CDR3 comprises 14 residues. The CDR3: CASSLESANYGYTF. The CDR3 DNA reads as TGCGCCAGCAGCTTGGAGTCAGCGAACTATGGCTACACCTTC. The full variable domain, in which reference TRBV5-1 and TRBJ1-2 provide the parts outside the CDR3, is KAGVTQTPRYLIKTRGQQVTLSCSPISGHRSVSWYQQTPGQGLQFLFEYFSETQRNKGNFPGRFSGRQFSNSRSEMNVSTLELGDSALYLCASSLESANYGYTFGSGTRLTVV.

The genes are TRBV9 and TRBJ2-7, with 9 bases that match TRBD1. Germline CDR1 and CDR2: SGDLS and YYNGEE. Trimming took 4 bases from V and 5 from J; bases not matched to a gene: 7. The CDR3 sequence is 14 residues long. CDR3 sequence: CASSSMDRGHEQYF. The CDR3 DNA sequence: TGTGCCAGCAGCTCAATGGACAGGGGCCACGAGCAGTACTTC.

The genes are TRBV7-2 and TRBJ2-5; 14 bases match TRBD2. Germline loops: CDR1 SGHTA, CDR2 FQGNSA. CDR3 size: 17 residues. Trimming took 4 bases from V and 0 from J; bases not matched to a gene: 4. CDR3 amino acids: CASSSGLAGAYQETQYF. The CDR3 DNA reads TGTGCCAGCAGCTCGGGACTAGCGGGGGCGTACCAAGAGACCCAGTACTTC. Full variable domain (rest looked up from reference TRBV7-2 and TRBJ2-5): GAGVSQSPSNKVTEKGKDVELRCDPISGHTALYWYRQSLGQGLEFLIYFQGNSAPDKSGLPSDRFSAERTGGSVSTLTIQRTQQEDSAVYLCASSSGLAGAYQETQYFGPGTRLLVL.

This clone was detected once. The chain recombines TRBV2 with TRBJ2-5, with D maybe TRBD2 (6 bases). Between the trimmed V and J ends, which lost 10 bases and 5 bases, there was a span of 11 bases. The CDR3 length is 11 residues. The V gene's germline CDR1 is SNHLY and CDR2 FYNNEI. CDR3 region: CAIQRAETQYF. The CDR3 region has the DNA TGTGCCATTCAGCGGGCGGAGACCCAGTACTTC. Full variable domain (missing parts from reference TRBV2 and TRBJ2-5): EPEVTQTPSHQVTQMGQEVILRCVPISNHLYFYWYRQILGQKVEFLVSFYNNEISEKSEIFDDQFSVERPDGSNFTLKIRSTKLEDSAMYFCAIQRAETQYFGPGTRLLVL.

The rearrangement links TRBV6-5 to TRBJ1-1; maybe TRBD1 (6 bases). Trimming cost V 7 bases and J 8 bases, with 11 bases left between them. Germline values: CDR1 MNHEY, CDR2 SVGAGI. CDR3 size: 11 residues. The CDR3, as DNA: TGTGCCAGCACCAGGGGCGGGGAAGCTTTCTTT. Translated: CASTRGGEAFF.

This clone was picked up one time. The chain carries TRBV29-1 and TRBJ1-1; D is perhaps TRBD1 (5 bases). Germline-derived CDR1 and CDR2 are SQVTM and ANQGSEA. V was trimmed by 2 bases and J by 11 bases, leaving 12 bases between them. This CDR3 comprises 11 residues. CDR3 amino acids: CSVESGEGAFF. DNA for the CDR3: TGCAGCGTTGAATCGGGGGAGGGTGCTTTCTTT.

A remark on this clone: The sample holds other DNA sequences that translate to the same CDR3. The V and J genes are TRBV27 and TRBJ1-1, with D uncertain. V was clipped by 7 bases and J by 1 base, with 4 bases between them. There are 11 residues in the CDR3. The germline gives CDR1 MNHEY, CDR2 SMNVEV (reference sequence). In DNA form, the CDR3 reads TGTGCCAGCAAACAGAACACTGAAGCTTTCTTT. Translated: CASKQNTEAFF.

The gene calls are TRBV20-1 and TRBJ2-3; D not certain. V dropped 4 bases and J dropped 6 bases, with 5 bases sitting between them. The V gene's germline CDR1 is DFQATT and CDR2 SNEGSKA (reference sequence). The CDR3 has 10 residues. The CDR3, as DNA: TGCAGTGCTAAAGCGGATACGCAGTATTTT. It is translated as CSAKADTQYF.

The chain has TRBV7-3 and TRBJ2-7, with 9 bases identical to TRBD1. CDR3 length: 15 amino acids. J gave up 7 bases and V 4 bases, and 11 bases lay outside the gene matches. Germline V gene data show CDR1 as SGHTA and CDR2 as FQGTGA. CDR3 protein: CASSSGPGQGREQYF. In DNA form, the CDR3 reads TGTGCCAGCAGCTCCGGACCGGGACAGGGAAGAGAGCAGTACTTC.

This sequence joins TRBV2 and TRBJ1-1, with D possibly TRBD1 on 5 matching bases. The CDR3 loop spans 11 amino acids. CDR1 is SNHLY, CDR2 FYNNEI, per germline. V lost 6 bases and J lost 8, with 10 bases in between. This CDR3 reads CASSERGEAFF. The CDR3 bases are TGTGCCAGCAGCGAAAGGGGCGAAGCTTTCTTT.

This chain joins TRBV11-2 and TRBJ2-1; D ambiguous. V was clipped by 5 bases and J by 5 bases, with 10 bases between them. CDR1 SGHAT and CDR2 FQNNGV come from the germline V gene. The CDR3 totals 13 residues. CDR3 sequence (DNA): TGTGCCAGCAGCCAAAACACCGACAATGAGCAGTTCTTC. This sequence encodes CASSQNTDNEQFF.

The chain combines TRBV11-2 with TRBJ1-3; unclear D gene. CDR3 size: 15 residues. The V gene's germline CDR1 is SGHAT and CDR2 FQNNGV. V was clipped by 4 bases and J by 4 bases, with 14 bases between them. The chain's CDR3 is CASSSFTIMGNTIYF. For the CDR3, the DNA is TGTGCCAGCAGCTCCTTCACAATTATGGGAAACACCATATATTTT.

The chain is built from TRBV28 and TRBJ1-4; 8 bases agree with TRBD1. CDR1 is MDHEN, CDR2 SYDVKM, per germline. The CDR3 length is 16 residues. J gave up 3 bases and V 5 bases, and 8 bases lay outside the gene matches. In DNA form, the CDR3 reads TGTGCCAGCAGTCCCTGGCAGGGGGCGGCTAATGAAAAACTGTTTTTT. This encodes CASSPWQGAANEKLFF.

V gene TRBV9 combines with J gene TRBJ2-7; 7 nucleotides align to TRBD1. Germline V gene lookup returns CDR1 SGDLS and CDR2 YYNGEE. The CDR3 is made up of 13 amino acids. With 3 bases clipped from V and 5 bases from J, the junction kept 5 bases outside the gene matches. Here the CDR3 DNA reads TGTGCCAGCAGCGAGGGCCAGGGGGACGAGCAGTACTTC. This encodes CASSEGQGDEQYF. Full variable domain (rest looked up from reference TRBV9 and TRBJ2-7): DSGVTQTPKHLITATGQRVTLRCSPRSGDLSVYWYQQSLDQGLQFLIQYYNGEERAKGNILERFSAQQFPDLHSELNLSSLELGDSALYFCASSEGQGDEQYFGPGTRLTVT.

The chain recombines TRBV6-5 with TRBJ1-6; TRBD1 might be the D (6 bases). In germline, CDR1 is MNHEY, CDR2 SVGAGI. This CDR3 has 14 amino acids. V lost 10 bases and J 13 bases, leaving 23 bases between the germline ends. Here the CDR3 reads CATRIQGLIAPLHF. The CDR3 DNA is TGTGCCACCAGAATACAGGGTTTGATCGCCCCCCTCCACTTT.

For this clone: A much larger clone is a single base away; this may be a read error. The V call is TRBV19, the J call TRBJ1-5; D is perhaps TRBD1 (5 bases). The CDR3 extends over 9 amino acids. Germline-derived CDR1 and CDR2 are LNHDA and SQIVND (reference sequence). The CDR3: CVSGGPQHF. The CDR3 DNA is TGTGTCAGCGGGGGGCCCCAGCATTTT.